These T cell receptor beta chains were read from a single sample in a study of identifying expanded T cells in peripheral blood. Repertoires were generated with immunoSEQ multiplex PCR, while TCRdb's copy carries only in-frame clones and drops some. Among around 63,000 clones, approximately 89% were seen once, and the ten largest hold roughly 5%. What was sequenced was blood. All receptors derive from a person aged 18 to 70 in good health. CDR3s include the opening cysteine and the closing phenylalanine or tryptophan.

CDR3: CASSKSAGGPAEYNEQFF
V: TRBV21-1
J: TRBJ2-1
length: 18

CDR3: CASSSDRVAGNTIYF
V: TRBV7-2
J: TRBJ1-3
length: 15

CDR3: CAWSAKDRDTQPQHF
V: TRBV30
J: TRBJ1-5
length: 15

CDR3: CASSTFFLGQGSYEQYF
V: TRBV5-5
J: TRBJ2-7
length: 17

CDR3: CASSDGEGIARRYGYTF
V: TRBV10-1
J: TRBJ1-2
length: 17

CDR3: CASSSPGGRDTGELFF
V: TRBV5-4
J: TRBJ2-2
length: 16

CDR3: CASSPLGGANVLTF
V: TRBV9
J: TRBJ2-6
length: 14

CDR3: CASRGTGTDSGNTIYF
V: TRBV5-1
J: TRBJ1-3
length: 16

CDR3: CASSIRLAGVYNEQFF
V: TRBV7-6
J: TRBJ2-1
length: 16

CDR3: CASSMTSGRTDTQYF
V: TRBV7-3
J: TRBJ2-3
length: 15

CDR3: CASRYRGRDDTEAFF
V: TRBV12-2
J: TRBJ1-1
length: 15

CDR3: CASIPTNGHQETQYF
V: TRBV6-5
J: TRBJ2-5
length: 15

CDR3: CASSPPGLETQYF
V: TRBV6-5
J: TRBJ2-5
length: 13

CDR3: CARRGRGQGRQETQYF
V: TRBV5-3
J: TRBJ2-5
length: 16

CDR3: CASSLRLGAGPPIGAFF
V: TRBV28
J: TRBJ1-1
length: 17

CDR3: CASSFWGQNTGELFF
V: TRBV5-1
J: TRBJ2-2
length: 15

CDR3: CASSLMDTQYF
V: TRBV5-1
J: TRBJ2-3
length: 11